This T cell receptor (beta chain) was retrieved from a study of T cell responses to AZD1222 COVID-19 vaccine. General observations from the study: Donors, mostly white British, included more females; clonal diversity was possibly underestimated.

CDR3 size: 17 residues. V gave up 3 bases and J gave up 3 bases; unmatched junction bases: 10. Looked up from germline, CDR1 is LGHDT and CDR2 is YNNKEL (reference sequence). Note on this clone: What it binds is unknown.

Profiled with immunoSEQ multiplex PCR; TCRdb holds only in-frame clones, not every one. Among 75,000 to 100,000 clones listed, 70% to 90% were seen once. The receptor comes from an adult in good health. The chain combines TRBV3-1 (or the pseudogene TRBV3-2) with TRBJ2-5; 10 bases line up with TRBD1. The specimen comprised peripheral blood, sampled on day 0 of AZD1222 vaccination. The CDR3 region is CASSQSLSGTGEETQYF. Here the CDR3 DNA reads TGTGCCAGCAGCCAGTCCTTGTCAGGGACAGGGGAAGAGACCCAGTACTTC.